In this sample, the clone carrying this T cell receptor beta chain turned up many times. Its antigen is not known. This specimen belongs to a study of CD8+CD57+ T cells in acquired aplastic anemia. Across the study: DNA from sorted CD4+ and CD8+ cells averaged roughly 3.4 ug. Overall study results and limits: Overlapping CD8+ CDR3 repertoires of patients and controls contained 25 to 35 shared sequences. Patients and healthy controls showed no significant CD8+ Simpson's diversity difference.

This CDR3 has 13 residues. V lost 7 bases, J lost 5 bases, and 7 bases stayed unmatched. Germline V gene sequence: CDR1 LNHDA, CDR2 SQIVND (reference sequence). The use of genomic DNA as template underpinned the TCR beta VDJ and CDR3 profiling. Via MiXCR, TCRdb re-called the reads, giving one row per CDR3 protein. The sample consists of under 500,000 distinct CDR3 sequences, around 30% of them appearing once. For sequencing, patients were chosen who had shown expansion of CD8+CD57+ cells by flow cytometry. Patients were treatment-naive when blood was sampled. The receptor comes from a human donor with aplastic anemia. Material for sequencing was sorted CD4+, CD8+, or CD8+CD57+ T cells (not recorded which) from PBMCs. The chain has TRBV19 and TRBJ2-7; TRBD1 agrees at 8 bases. The CDR3 region is CASTPTGDHEQYF. The CDR3 DNA follows: TGTGCCAGTACCCCGACAGGGGACCACGAGCAGTACTTC. Variable domain in full (rest from reference TRBV19 and TRBJ2-7): DGGITQSPKYLFRKEGQNVTLSCEQNLNHDAMYWYRQDPGQGLRLIYYSQIVNDFQKGDIAEGYSVSREKKESFPLTVTSAQKNPTAFYLCASTPTGDHEQYFGPGTRLTVT.